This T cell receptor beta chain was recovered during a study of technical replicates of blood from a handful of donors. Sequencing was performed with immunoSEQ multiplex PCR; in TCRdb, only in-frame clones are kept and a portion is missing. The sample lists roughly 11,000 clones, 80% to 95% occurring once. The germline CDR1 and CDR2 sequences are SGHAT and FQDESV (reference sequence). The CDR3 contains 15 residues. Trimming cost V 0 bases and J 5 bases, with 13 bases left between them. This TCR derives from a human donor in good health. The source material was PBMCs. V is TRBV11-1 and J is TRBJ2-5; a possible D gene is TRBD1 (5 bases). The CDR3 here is CASSLARAGLETQYF. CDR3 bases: TGTGCCAGCAGCTTAGCACGGGCAGGGCTGGAGACCCAGTACTTC.